This entry concerns a single T cell receptor (beta chain). Its antigen is as yet unknown. Germline V CDR1 and CDR2: SGHRS, YFSETQ. The CDR3 loop spans 12 amino acids. Between the trimmed V and J ends, which lost 5 bases and 7 bases, there was a span of 10 bases. The data were produced by immunoSEQ multiplex PCR, yet TCRdb's version contains in-frame clones alone and is incomplete. The table includes approximately 220,000 clones, approximately 94% detected once. The data originate from a study of T cell responses to AZD1222 COVID-19 vaccine. Overall study findings and caveats: Compared with day 0, the breadth and depth of the Spike-specific TCR repertoire rose significantly after two doses of AZD1222. Recipients of AZD1222 seropositive at baseline numbered only 6 or 7.

This receptor was taken from an adult in good health. Material: peripheral blood, obtained on day 0 of MenACWY control vaccination. V and J are TRBV5-1 and TRBJ2-1; possibly TRBD2 for D (5 bases). Written as DNA, the CDR3 is TGCGCCAGCAGACGGGAAGGGAATGAGCAGTTCTTC. It translates to CASRREGNEQFF.